This T cell receptor (beta chain) was recovered during a study of blood T cell repertoires in COVID-19 (dated by TCRdb to 2020 to 2022). Regarding the research as a whole: The collaborator samples originated in the United States, Italy and Spain and spanned the acute and convalescent phases of COVID-19. The material from the prospective study consisted of cDNA or gDNA derived from T cells, B-cell-depleted T cells, or PBMCs. Deeply sampled blood TCRbeta repertoires from subjects exposed to, actively infected with, or recovered from COVID-19 were included in the dataset. A freely available public database, intended as a resource for researchers studying the immune response to SARS-CoV-2, is where the repertoires were released. Samples came from the ongoing ImmuneRACE study (first 160 participants) plus 1,254 subjects from 6 global collaborators. Nearly every sample came with metadata listing a de-identified subject ID, COVID-19 status, age in years and sex. Where available, HLA class I and class II types were taken from metadata supplied by the sample provider and were not determined by assay-based typing.

Remarks on this clone: The antigen it recognizes is unknown. Qualities for individual bases were not recorded, and no much larger clone is one base off.

V loses 8 bases, J loses 9 bases, and the germline ends lie 26 bases apart. As encoded in the germline V gene (reference sequence), CDR1 is SEHNR while CDR2 is FQNEAQ. Taken from cysteine to phenylalanine, the CDR3 has 16 residues. Only the CDR3 part of the read is kept: 48 bases, read in frame from the first base. The collaborating institutions used their own protocols to collect whole blood in K2EDTA tubes. For TCRbeta analysis, collaborator samples were shipped as frozen whole blood, as isolated PBMCs, or as DNA extracted from either sample type. Results the study describes overall, beyond this receptor: The quantity of clinical and demographic metadata differed by source and by participant and was supplied without curation.

TCRbeta CDR3 regions were amplified from genomic DNA using the immunoSEQ Assay, a bias-controlled multiplex PCR. The original pipeline was this. Within the assay, amplification of reference gene primers was used to estimate how many nucleated cells each sample contained. To quantify the absolute abundance of each unique TCRbeta CDR3 rearrangement, sequence reads were collapsed and filtered. For each sample, productive Simpson clonality was calculated as the square root of Simpson's diversity index over productive rearrangements. Here the immuneACCESS table is served through TCRdb, limited to in-frame sequences with V and J called. Missing clones are a known gap in these copies; in checked studies unresolved V genes cover under half, and the rest lacks a known reason. D and trimming come from the DNA, and the V and J calls and clone size come from that table. Counted in this sample were 200,000 to 250,000 clones; 80% to 90% of them appeared once. Roughly 8.7% of the sample is taken by the ten largest.

The sequence came from a man aged 45 to 65 with active or convalescent COVID-19. The sequenced material came from peripheral blood. The V and J genes are TRBV7-9 and TRBJ1-5; TRBD1 is a possible D gene, resting on 6 matching bases. The CDR3 region has the sequence CASFLPNRVATGPQHF. The nucleotides read TGTGCCAGCTTCCTGCCCAACAGGGTCGCTACGGGGCCCCAGCATTTT.